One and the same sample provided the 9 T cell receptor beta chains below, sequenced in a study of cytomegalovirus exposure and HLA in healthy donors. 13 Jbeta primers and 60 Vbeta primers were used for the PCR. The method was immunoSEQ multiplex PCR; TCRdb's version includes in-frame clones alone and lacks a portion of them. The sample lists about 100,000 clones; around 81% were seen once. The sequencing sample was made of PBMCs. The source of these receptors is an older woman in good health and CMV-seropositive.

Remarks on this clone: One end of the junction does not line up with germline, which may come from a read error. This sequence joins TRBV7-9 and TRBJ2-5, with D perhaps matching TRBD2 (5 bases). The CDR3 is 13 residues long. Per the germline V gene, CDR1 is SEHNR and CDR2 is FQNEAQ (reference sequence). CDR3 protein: CSSSRSVQETQYF. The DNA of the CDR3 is TGTTCCAGCAGCCGTAGCGTCCAAGAGACCCAGTACTTC.

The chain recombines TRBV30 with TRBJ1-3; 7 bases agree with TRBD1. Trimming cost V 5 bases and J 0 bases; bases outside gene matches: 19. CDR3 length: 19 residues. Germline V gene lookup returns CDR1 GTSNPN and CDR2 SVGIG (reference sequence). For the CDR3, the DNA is TGTGCCTGGGGTCAAAGGGGACCGGGACAGCGAATCTCTGGAAACACCATATATTTT. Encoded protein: CAWGQRGPGQRISGNTIYF.

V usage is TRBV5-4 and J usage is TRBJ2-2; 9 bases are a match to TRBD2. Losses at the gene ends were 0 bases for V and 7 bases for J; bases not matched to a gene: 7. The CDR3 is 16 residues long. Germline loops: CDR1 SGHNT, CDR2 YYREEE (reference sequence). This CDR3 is CASSLGAGGPVGELFF. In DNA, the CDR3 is TGTGCCAGCAGCTTGGGGGCGGGAGGGCCGGTCGGGGAGCTGTTTTTT. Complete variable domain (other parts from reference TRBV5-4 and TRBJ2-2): ETGVTQSPTHLIKTRGQQVTLRCSSQSGHNTVSWYQQALGQGPQFIFQYYREEENGRGNFPPRFSGLQFPNYSSELNVNALELDDSALYLCASSLGAGGPVGELFFGEGSRLTVL.

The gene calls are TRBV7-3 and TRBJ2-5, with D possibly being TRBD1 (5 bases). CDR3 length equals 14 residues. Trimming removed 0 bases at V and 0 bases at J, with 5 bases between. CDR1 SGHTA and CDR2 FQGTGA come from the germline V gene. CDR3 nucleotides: TGTGCCAGCAGCTTAACCAGGGACCAAGAGACCCAGTACTTC. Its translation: CASSLTRDQETQYF.

CDR3: CASNLIETQYF. The CDR3 nucleotides are TGTGCCAGCAATCTTATAGAGACCCAGTACTTC. V usage is TRBV5-8 and J usage is TRBJ2-5; D is unresolved. Trimming removed 6 bases at V and 4 bases at J, with 7 bases between. CDR3 length: 11 amino acids. Germline CDR1 is SGHTS and CDR2 is YDEGEE.

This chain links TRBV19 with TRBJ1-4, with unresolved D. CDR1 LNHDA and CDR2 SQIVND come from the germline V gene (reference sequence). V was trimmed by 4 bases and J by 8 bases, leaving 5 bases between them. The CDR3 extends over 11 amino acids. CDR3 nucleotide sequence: TGTGCCAGTAGTACCAGGGAAAAACTGTTTTTT. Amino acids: CASSTREKLFF.

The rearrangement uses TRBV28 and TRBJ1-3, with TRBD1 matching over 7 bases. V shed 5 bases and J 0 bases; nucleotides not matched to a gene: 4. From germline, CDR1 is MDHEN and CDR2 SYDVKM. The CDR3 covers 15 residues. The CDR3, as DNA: TGTGCCAGCAGTGTACGGGACAGCTCTGGAAACACCATATATTTT. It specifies CASSVRDSSGNTIYF.

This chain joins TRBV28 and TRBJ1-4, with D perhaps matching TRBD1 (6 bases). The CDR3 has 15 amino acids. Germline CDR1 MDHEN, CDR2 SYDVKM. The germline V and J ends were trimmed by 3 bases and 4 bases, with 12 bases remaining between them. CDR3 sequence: CASSFQGGGNEKLFF. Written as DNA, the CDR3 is TGTGCCAGCAGTTTTCAGGGAGGGGGTAATGAAAAACTGTTTTTT.

The CDR3 nucleotides read TGTGCCAGCAGTGTGAAACTTGGTGTAGATACGCAGTATTTT. Encoded protein: CASSVKLGVDTQYF. The chain carries TRBV6-1 and TRBJ2-3; no clear D. The CDR3 covers 14 residues. The V and J ends lost 4 bases and 5 bases respectively, with 13 bases between them. Germline V lookup: CDR1 MNHNS, CDR2 SASEGT.